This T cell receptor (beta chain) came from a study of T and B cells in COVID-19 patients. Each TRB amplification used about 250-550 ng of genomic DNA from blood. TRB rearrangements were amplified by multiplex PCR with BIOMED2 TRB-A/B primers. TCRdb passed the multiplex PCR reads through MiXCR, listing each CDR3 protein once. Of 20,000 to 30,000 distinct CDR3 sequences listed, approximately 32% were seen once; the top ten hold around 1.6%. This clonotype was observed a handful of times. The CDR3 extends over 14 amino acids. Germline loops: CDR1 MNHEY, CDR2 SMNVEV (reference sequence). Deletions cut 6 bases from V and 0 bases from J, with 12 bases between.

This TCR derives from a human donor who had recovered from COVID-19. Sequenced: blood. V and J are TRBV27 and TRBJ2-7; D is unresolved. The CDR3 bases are TGTGCCAGCAGCTCCTATCTGAACTCCTACGAGCAGTACTTC. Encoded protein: CASSSYLNSYEQYF.